A single sample is the source of the 29 T cell receptor beta chains below, sequenced in a study of CD8+ T cells in alopecia areata. Reverse transcribed after extraction, RNA yielded cDNA as the sequencing template. Assay: immunoSEQ multiplex PCR; the TCRdb copy retains only in-frame clones and omits some. The table has about 150,000 clones, roughly 44% seen once; the top ten hold roughly 6.8%. Material: CD4+ T cells sorted from blood. The source of these receptors is a human donor with alopecia areata.

CDR3 sequence: CASSQEATGSPVYEQYF. CDR3 nucleotide sequence: TGCGCCAGCAGCCAAGAGGCGACAGGGTCCCCTGTCTACGAGCAGTACTTC. The chain is built from TRBV4-1 and TRBJ2-7; TRBD1 matches at 7 bases. Germline loops: CDR1 MGHRA, CDR2 YSYEKL. The CDR3 has 17 residues. With 0 bases clipped from V and 3 bases from J, the junction kept 11 bases outside the gene matches.

This chain links TRBV27 with TRBJ1-2; 10 bases line up with TRBD1. The ends lost 4 bases at V and 4 bases at J; junction bases unmatched: 0. CDR1 MNHEY and CDR2 SMNVEV come from the germline V gene (reference sequence). The CDR3 is 13 residues long. The CDR3 is CASSWDRGYGYTF. CDR3 bases: TGTGCCAGCAGTTGGGACAGGGGCTATGGCTACACCTTC.

The CDR3 here is CAWSVGVRTDTQYF. The CDR3 bases are TGTGCCTGGAGTGTAGGCGTCCGCACAGATACGCAGTATTTT. The chain employs TRBV30 and TRBJ2-3; D is undetermined. Trimming took off 0 bases at V and 1 base at J, with 8 bases between the two ends. Germline V gives CDR1 GTSNPN, CDR2 SVGIG (reference sequence). The CDR3 has 14 residues.

DNA for the CDR3: TGCAGCGTTGTGAACACTCCCTACGAGCAGTACTTC. Protein product: CSVVNTPYEQYF. The chain has TRBV29-1 and TRBJ2-7; D uncertain. The germline gives CDR1 SQVTM, CDR2 ANQGSEA. CDR3 length equals 12 residues. Trimming pared 4 bases from V and 2 bases from J, leaving 9 bases between.

CDR3 loop: CASSLSGDQETQYF. The CDR3 DNA follows: TGCGCCAGCAGCTTGAGCGGGGACCAAGAGACCCAGTACTTC. The J gene is TRBJ2-5, the V gene TRBV5-1; 7 positions agree with TRBD2. The germline gives CDR1 SGHRS, CDR2 YFSETQ. CDR3 length: 14 amino acids. Germline trimming cut 1 base from V and 0 bases from J; bases unmatched to any gene: 0.

V gene TRBV6-5 combines with J gene TRBJ2-5; D may be TRBD1 (5 bases). The V gene lost 0 bases and the J gene lost 1 base, with 6 bases spanning the gap. The CDR3 covers 14 residues. Germline CDR1 reads MNHEY; CDR2 reads SVGAGI. CDR3 in amino acids: CASSYSGVQETQYF. The CDR3 bases are TGTGCCAGCAGTTACTCAGGGGTCCAAGAGACCCAGTACTTC.

The chain carries TRBV29-1 and TRBJ2-7; the D is unclear. V was trimmed by 4 bases and J by 3 bases, leaving 16 bases between them. The CDR3 runs 14 residues. CDR1 is SQVTM, CDR2 ANQGSEA, per germline. CDR3 DNA: TGCAGCGTTGGGTATAAAGGTTTGGACTACGAGCAGTACTTC. Protein product: CSVGYKGLDYEQYF.

This clone was recorded a few times. For the CDR3, the DNA is TGTGCCATCAGTGAGACGAGGAATGAGCAGTTCTTC. Translating gives CAISETRNEQFF. This chain links TRBV10-3 with TRBJ2-1; unclear D gene. This CDR3 has 12 residues. Germline V gene data show CDR1 as ENHRY and CDR2 as SYGVKD. V was trimmed by 2 bases and J by 7 bases, leaving 6 bases between them.

The V and J genes are TRBV9 and TRBJ1-1; D not certain. V dropped 0 bases and J dropped 8 bases, with 11 bases sitting between them. Germline CDR1 is SGDLS and CDR2 is YYNGEE. This CDR3 is built from 13 residues. DNA for the CDR3: TGTGCCAGCAGCGTAGATTGGCTAAAAGAAGCTTTCTTT. This codes for CASSVDWLKEAFF.

The rearrangement joins TRBV5-4 to TRBJ2-7; the D is unclear. Germline CDR1 and CDR2: SGHNT and YYREEE (reference sequence). Trimming took off 5 bases at V and 0 bases at J, with 15 bases between the two ends. The CDR3 runs 15 residues. CDR3 in DNA: TGTGCCAGCAGGCTGCCGTCGGAAAACTCCTACGAGCAGTACTTC. Translated: CASRLPSENSYEQYF. The complete variable domain, with remaining parts taken from reference TRBV5-4 and TRBJ2-7, reads ETGVTQSPTHLIKTRGQQVTLRCSSQSGHNTVSWYQQALGQGPQFIFQYYREEENGRGNFPPRFSGLQFPNYSSELNVNALELDDSALYLCASRLPSENSYEQYFGPGTRLTVT.

The CDR3 sequence is CASSDLAGGPYNEQFF. CDR3 DNA: TGTGCCAGCAGCGACTTAGCGGGAGGGCCCTACAATGAGCAGTTCTTC. The chain links TRBV9 to TRBJ2-1, with 11 nucleotides matching TRBD2. CDR3 length: 16 amino acids. With V trimmed by 3 bases and J by 2 bases, 4 bases remained unmatched. Germline V gene sequence: CDR1 SGDLS, CDR2 YYNGEE. The whole variable domain, remainder taken from reference TRBV9 and TRBJ2-1, is DSGVTQTPKHLITATGQRVTLRCSPRSGDLSVYWYQQSLDQGLQFLIQYYNGEERAKGNILERFSAQQFPDLHSELNLSSLELGDSALYFCASSDLAGGPYNEQFFGPGTRLTVL.

The chain uses TRBV30 and TRBJ2-2, with D possibly being TRBD1 (5 bases). CDR3 length equals 14 residues. The V and J ends lost 6 bases and 2 bases respectively, with 13 bases between them. CDR1 is GTSNPN and CDR2 is SVGIG in the germline V gene (reference sequence). CDR3 in amino acids: CACPRVPNTGELFF. The CDR3 nucleotides are TGTGCCTGCCCCAGGGTACCCAACACCGGGGAGCTGTTTTTT.

The chain employs TRBV7-3 and TRBJ2-7, with 8 nucleotides matching TRBD1. CDR3 size: 15 residues. V trimming: 5 bases; J trimming: 2 bases; junction bases outside the gene matches: 8. Germline V lookup: CDR1 SGHTA, CDR2 FQGTGA. CDR3 sequence reads: CASSPPDRAAYEQYF. The CDR3 bases are TGTGCCAGCAGCCCCCCGGACAGGGCGGCCTACGAGCAGTACTTC.

The chain has TRBV11-2 and TRBJ2-7, with 8 bases that match TRBD1. The junction had 4 bases not matched to a gene; V was cut back by 3 bases and J by 3 bases. Germline CDR1 and CDR2: SGHAT and FQNNGV. The CDR3 runs to 14 residues. The CDR3 nucleotides are TGTGCCAGCAGCTTGGGGACAGGAATCTACGAGCAGTACTTC. Translation: CASSLGTGIYEQYF.

This clone was recorded a few times. This sequence joins TRBV5-1 and TRBJ2-3, with TRBD2 matching 14 bases. The CDR3 length is 15 residues. Trimming removed 4 bases from V and 12 bases from J; junction bases left unmatched: 10. Germline lookup yields CDR1 SGHRS and CDR2 YFSETQ. This CDR3 is CASSTGLAGDLIQYF. The CDR3, as DNA: TGCGCCAGCAGCACGGGACTAGCGGGGGACTTGATCCAGTATTTT.

Here the CDR3 reads CASSLAHGETQYF. Written as DNA, the CDR3 is TGCGCCAGCAGCTTGGCCCACGGGGAGACCCAGTACTTC. V gene TRBV5-1 combines with J gene TRBJ2-5; D call uncertain. Trimming left V 0 bases short and J 5 bases short, with 8 bases between. The CDR3 sequence is 13 residues long. Germline V CDR1 and CDR2: SGHRS, YFSETQ.

The chain joins TRBV28 to TRBJ2-5; D gene unclear. V was clipped by 5 bases and J by 9 bases, with 16 bases between them. Germline assignment: CDR1 MDHEN and CDR2 SYDVKM. The CDR3 contains 13 residues. The CDR3 DNA is TGTGCCAGCAGTCCTCGGTGGATTGGGCCCCAGTACTTC. Its protein product is CASSPRWIGPQYF. Filled out from reference TRBV28 and TRBJ2-5, the complete variable domain reads DVKVTQSSRYLVKRTGEKVFLECVQDMDHENMFWYRQDPGLGLRLIYFSYDVKMKEKGDIPEGYSVSREKKERFSLILESASTNQTSMYLCASSPRWIGPQYFGPGTRLLVL.

The chain couples TRBV6-5 to TRBJ2-7, with D perhaps being TRBD1 or TRBD2 (5 bases each). The germline gives CDR1 MNHEY, CDR2 SVGAGI. The CDR3 loop spans 12 amino acids. Deletions cut 5 bases from V and 4 bases from J, with 9 bases between. DNA for the CDR3: TGTGCCAGCAGTCGGGGACCATACGAGCAGTACTTC. Its protein product is CASSRGPYEQYF.

The sample holds a few counts of this clone. The V call is TRBV5-1, the J call TRBJ1-3; D uncertain. The CDR3 length is 14 residues. The germline gives CDR1 SGHRS, CDR2 YFSETQ. The ends were cut back, 4 bases at V and 3 bases at J, with 11 bases in the middle. This CDR3 reads CASSLGADGNTIYF. The CDR3 DNA reads as TGCGCCAGCAGCCTAGGTGCTGATGGAAACACCATATATTTT.

The rearrangement uses TRBV15 and TRBJ2-7, with 7 bases fitting TRBD1. Germline V CDR1 and CDR2: LNHNV, YYDKDF (reference sequence). This CDR3 has 13 amino acids. With 3 bases clipped from V and 4 bases from J, the junction kept 3 bases outside the gene matches. CDR3 in amino acids: CATSRDRIYEQYF. In nucleotides, the CDR3 is TGTGCCACCAGCAGGGACAGGATTTACGAGCAGTACTTC.

This chain connects TRBV2 to TRBJ2-1; TRBD2 aligns across 9 bases. Looked up from germline, CDR1 is SNHLY and CDR2 is FYNNEI. The ends lost 8 bases at V and 13 bases at J; junction bases unmatched: 15. The CDR3 is 14 amino acids. In DNA form, the CDR3 reads TGTGCCAGCCTATACGGGATGAGGGGACTAGCCCAGTTCTTC. This gives the protein CASLYGMRGLAQFF.

The chain has TRBV28 and TRBJ2-6; D may match TRBD1 or TRBD2 (5 bases each). The CDR3 runs to 14 residues. Germline V gives CDR1 MDHEN, CDR2 SYDVKM. V was clipped by 7 bases and J by 2 bases, with 9 bases between them. CDR3 sequence (DNA): TGTGCCAGCACGAGGGGACCTGGGGCCAACGTCCTGACTTTC. It translates to CASTRGPGANVLTF. Drawing the rest from reference TRBV28 and TRBJ2-6, the complete variable domain is DVKVTQSSRYLVKRTGEKVFLECVQDMDHENMFWYRQDPGLGLRLIYFSYDVKMKEKGDIPEGYSVSREKKERFSLILESASTNQTSMYLCASTRGPGANVLTFGAGSRLTVL.

The genes are TRBV7-9 and TRBJ2-1, with D possibly TRBD1 on 5 matching bases. Germline V gene sequence: CDR1 SEHNR, CDR2 FQNEAQ (reference sequence). CDR3 length equals 13 residues. V lost 1 base and J lost 7, with 8 bases in between. CDR3 residues: CASSLGGRNEQFF. The CDR3, as DNA: TGTGCCAGCAGCTTAGGGGGCCGAAATGAGCAGTTCTTC.

This chain uses TRBV29-1 with TRBJ2-1, with D unresolved. The ends were cut back, 4 bases at V and 7 bases at J, with 11 bases in the middle. The CDR3 consists of 12 residues. Germline-derived CDR1 and CDR2 are SQVTM and ANQGSEA. The CDR3 DNA reads as TGCAGCGTTGGGGCTCGATTAAATGAGCAGTTCTTC. Protein sequence: CSVGARLNEQFF.

This clone has just a few counts. The chain joins TRBV29-1 to TRBJ2-7; perhaps TRBD1 as D (6 bases). CDR1 and CDR2 (germline): SQVTM, ANQGSEA. V lost 6 bases and J lost 5, with 20 bases in between. The CDR3 has 14 residues. This chain's CDR3 is CSVTNRERGDEQYF. As DNA, the CDR3 is TGCAGCGTAACAAACAGGGAGAGGGGTGACGAGCAGTACTTC.

The V gene is TRBV5-1, the J gene TRBJ2-5; D not certain. Trimming cost V 3 bases and J 4 bases, with 22 bases left between them. Germline-derived CDR1 and CDR2 are SGHRS and YFSETQ. This CDR3 is 17 amino acids long. In nucleotides, the CDR3 is TGCGCCAGCAGCTCCCTTGATGCCTCCGGATGGGGAGAGACCCAGTACTTC. Protein product: CASSSLDASGWGETQYF. Together with reference TRBV5-1 and TRBJ2-5, the CDR3 gives the full variable domain: KAGVTQTPRYLIKTRGQQVTLSCSPISGHRSVSWYQQTPGQGLQFLFEYFSETQRNKGNFPGRFSGRQFSNSRSEMNVSTLELGDSALYLCASSSLDASGWGETQYFGPGTRLLVL.

The table lists this clone with a few counts. The chain carries TRBV11-2 and TRBJ2-7; D gene unclear. The germline V and J ends were trimmed by 5 bases and 6 bases, with 17 bases remaining between them. Germline CDR1 reads SGHAT; CDR2 reads FQNNGV. CDR3 size: 14 residues. CDR3 sequence reads: CASSPYATETEQYF. Here the CDR3 DNA reads TGTGCCAGCAGCCCCTACGCCACAGAAACCGAGCAGTACTTC.

V is TRBV5-6 and J is TRBJ2-3; 8 nucleotides agree with TRBD1. The germline gives CDR1 SGHDT, CDR2 YYEEEE. The CDR3 length is 15 residues. V was clipped by 2 bases and J by 3 bases; unmatched bases: 5. Here the CDR3 DNA reads TGTGCCAGCAGCTTTGAGGGACAGGCGACAGATACGCAGTATTTT. Protein: CASSFEGQATDTQYF.

The chain combines TRBV27 with TRBJ2-1; no definite D call. V dropped 6 bases and J dropped 7 bases, with 16 bases sitting between them. CDR1 MNHEY and CDR2 SMNVEV come from the germline V gene (reference sequence). The CDR3 contains 14 residues. This CDR3 reads CASSPIGALNEQFF. The CDR3 coding sequence is TGTGCCAGCAGCCCCATCGGTGCGTTGAATGAGCAGTTCTTC.